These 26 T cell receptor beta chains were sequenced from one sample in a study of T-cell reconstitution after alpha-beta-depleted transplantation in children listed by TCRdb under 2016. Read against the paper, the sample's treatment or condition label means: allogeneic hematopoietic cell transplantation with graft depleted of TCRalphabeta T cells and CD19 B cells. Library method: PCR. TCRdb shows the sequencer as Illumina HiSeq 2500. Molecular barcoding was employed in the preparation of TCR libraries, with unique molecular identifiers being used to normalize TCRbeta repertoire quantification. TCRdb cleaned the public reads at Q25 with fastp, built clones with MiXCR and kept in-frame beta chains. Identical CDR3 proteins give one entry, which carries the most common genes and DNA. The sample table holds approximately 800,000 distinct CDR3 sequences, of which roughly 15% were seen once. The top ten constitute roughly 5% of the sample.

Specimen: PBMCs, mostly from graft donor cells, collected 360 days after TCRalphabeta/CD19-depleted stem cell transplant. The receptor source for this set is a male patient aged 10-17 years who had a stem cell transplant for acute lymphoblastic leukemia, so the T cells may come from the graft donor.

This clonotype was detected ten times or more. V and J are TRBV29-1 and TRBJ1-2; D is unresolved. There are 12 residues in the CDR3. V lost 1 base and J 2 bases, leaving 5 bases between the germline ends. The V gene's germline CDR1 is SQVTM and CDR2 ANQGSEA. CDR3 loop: CSVEVSNYGYTF. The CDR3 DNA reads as TGCAGCGTTGAAGTTTCGAACTATGGCTACACCTTC.

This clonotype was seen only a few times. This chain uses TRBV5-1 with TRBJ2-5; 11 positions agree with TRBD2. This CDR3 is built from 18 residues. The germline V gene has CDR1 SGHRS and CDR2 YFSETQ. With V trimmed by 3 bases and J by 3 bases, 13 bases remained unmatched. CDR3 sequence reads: CASSWITSGRALEETQYF. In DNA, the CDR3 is TGCGCCAGCAGCTGGATCACTAGCGGGAGAGCCTTGGAAGAGACCCAGTACTTC.

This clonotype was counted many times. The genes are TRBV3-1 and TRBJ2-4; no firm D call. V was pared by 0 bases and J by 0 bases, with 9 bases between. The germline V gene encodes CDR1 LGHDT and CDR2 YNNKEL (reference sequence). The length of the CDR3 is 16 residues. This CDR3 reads CASSQDSVLAKNIQYF. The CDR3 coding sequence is TGTGCCAGCAGCCAAGACAGCGTCCTAGCCAAAAACATTCAGTACTTC. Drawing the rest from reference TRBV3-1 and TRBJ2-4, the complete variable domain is DTAVSQTPKYLVTQMGNDKSIKCEQNLGHDTMYWYKQDSKKFLKIMFSYNNKELIINETVPNRFSPKSPDKAHLNLHINSLELGDSAVYFCASSQDSVLAKNIQYFGAGTRLSVL.

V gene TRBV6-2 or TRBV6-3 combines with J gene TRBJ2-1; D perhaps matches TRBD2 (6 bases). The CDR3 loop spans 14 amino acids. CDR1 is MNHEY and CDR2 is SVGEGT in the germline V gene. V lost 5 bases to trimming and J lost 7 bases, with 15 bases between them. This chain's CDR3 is CASSREFGRNEQFF. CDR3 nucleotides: TGTGCCAGCAGTCGCGAATTCGGGAGAAATGAGCAGTTCTTC.

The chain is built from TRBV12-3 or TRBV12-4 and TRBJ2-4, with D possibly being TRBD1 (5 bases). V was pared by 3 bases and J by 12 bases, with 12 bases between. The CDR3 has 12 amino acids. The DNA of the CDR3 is TGTGCCAGCAGTTTGGAGACAGTAGCTCAGTACTTC. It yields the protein CASSLETVAQYF.

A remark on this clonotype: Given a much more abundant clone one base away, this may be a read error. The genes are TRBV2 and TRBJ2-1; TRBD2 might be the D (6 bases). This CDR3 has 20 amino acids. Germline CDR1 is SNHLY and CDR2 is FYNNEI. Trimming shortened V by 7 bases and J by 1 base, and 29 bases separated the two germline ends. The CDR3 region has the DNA TGTGCCAGCATTGGCGGCAGGCGGGGTCGGAAGGGCTGGTCCTACAATGAGCAGTTCTTC. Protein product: CASIGGRRGRKGWSYNEQFF.

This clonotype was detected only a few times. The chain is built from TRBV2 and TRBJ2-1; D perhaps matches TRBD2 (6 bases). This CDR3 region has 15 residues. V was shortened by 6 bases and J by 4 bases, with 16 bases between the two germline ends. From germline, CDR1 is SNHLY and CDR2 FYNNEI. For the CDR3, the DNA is TGTGCCAGCAGGGGAAATCTAGCGAGGTACAATGAGCAGTTCTTC. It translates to CASRGNLARYNEQFF.

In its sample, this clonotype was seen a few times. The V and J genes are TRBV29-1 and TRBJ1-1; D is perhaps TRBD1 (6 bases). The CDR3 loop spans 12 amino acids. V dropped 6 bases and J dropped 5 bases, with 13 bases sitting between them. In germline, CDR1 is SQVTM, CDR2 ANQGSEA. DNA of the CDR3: TGCAGCGTCAGGGGAGTAATAACTGAAGCTTTCTTT. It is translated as CSVRGVITEAFF.

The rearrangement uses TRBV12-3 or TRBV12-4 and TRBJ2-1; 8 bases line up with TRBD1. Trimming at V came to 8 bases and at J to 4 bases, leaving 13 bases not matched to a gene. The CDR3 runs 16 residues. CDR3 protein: CASSKVRGLLYNEQFF. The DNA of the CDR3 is TGTGCCAGCTCTAAAGTCAGGGGGCTCCTTTACAATGAGCAGTTCTTC.

The DNA of the CDR3 is TGTGCCAGCGGGGAGCCTCGAAGCCAGCATTTT. It codes for CASGEPRSQHF. This chain links TRBV28 with TRBJ1-5; D is unclear. In germline, CDR1 is MDHEN, CDR2 SYDVKM. The CDR3 has 11 amino acids. Trimming left V 8 bases short and J 12 bases short, with 14 bases between. Looking up the rest from reference TRBV28 and TRBJ1-5 gives the full variable domain: DVKVTQSSRYLVKRTGEKVFLECVQDMDHENMFWYRQDPGLGLRLIYFSYDVKMKEKGDIPEGYSVSREKKERFSLILESASTNQTSMYLCASGEPRSQHFGDGTRLSIL.

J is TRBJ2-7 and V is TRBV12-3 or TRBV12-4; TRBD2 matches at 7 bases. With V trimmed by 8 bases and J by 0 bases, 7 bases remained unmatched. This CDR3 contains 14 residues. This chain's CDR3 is CASVVGGSSYEQYF. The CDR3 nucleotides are TGTGCCAGCGTAGTGGGCGGGAGCTCCTACGAGCAGTACTTC.

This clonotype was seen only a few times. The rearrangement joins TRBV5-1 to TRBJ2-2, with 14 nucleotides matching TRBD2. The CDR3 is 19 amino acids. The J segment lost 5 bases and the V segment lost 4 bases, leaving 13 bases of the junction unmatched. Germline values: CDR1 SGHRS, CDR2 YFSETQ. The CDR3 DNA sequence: TGCGCCAGCAGCCCGTTCGCCGGGACTAGCGGGAGAGAAACCGGGGAGCTGTTTTTT. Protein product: CASSPFAGTSGRETGELFF.

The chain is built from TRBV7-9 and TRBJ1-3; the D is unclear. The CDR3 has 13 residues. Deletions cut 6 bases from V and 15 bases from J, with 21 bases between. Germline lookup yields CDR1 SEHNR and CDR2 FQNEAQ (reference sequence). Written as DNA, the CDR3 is TGTGCCAGCAGTCCGGGGATAGAGCGTAAAGAATATTTT. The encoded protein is CASSPGIERKEYF.

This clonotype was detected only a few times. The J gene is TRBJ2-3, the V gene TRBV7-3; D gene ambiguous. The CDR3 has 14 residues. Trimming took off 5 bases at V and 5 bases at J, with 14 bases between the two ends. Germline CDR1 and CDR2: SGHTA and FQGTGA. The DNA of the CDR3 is TGTGCCAGCAGCCCCCCGGAGAAGGGAGATACGCAGTATTTT. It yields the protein CASSPPEKGDTQYF. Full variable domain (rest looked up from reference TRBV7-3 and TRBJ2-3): GAGVSQTPSNKVTEKGKYVELRCDPISGHTALYWYRQSLGQGPEFLIYFQGTGAADDSGLPNDRFFAVRPEGSVSTLKIQRTERGDSAVYLCASSPPEKGDTQYFGPGTRLTVL.

The chain's CDR3 is CASSEATSNYGYTF. In nucleotides, the CDR3 is TGCGCCAGCAGTGAGGCCACATCTAACTATGGCTACACCTTC. The gene calls are TRBV10-2 and TRBJ1-2; D is uncertain. V was pared by 2 bases and J by 0 bases, with 7 bases between. Germline V lookup: CDR1 WSHSY, CDR2 SAAADI. The length of the CDR3 is 14 residues.

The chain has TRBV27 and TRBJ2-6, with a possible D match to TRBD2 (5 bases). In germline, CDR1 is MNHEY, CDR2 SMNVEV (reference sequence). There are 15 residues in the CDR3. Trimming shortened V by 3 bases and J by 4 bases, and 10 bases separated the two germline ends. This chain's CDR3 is CASSFTSTGANVLTF. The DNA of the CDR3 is TGTGCCAGCAGTTTTACTAGTACCGGGGCCAACGTCCTGACTTTC.

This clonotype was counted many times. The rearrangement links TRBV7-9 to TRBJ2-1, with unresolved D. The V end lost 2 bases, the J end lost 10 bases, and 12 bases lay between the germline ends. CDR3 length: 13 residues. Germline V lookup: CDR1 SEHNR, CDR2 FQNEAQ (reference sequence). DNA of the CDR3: TGTGCCAGCAGCTTAACGCCATCTCGGGAGCAGTTCTTC. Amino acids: CASSLTPSREQFF.

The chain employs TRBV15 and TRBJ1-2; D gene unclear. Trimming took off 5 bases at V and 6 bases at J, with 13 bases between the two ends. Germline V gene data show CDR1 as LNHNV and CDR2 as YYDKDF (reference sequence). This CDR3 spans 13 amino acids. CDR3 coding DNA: TGTGCCACCAGCGCTGCGTGGGCAAATGGCTACACCTTC. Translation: CATSAAWANGYTF.

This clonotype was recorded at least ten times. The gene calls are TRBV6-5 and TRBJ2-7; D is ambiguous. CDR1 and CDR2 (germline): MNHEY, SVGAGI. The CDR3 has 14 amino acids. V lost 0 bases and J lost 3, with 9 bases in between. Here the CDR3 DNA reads TGTGCCAGCAGTTACTCAAGGGCGGTCTACGAGCAGTACTTC. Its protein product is CASSYSRAVYEQYF.

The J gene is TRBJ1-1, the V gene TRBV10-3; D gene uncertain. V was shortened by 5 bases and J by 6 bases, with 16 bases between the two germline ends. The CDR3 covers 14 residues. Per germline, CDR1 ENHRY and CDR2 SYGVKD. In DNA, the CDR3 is TGTGCCATCAGTAAAAGCCCTGGTGGTCCTGAAGCTTTCTTT. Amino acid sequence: CAISKSPGGPEAFF.

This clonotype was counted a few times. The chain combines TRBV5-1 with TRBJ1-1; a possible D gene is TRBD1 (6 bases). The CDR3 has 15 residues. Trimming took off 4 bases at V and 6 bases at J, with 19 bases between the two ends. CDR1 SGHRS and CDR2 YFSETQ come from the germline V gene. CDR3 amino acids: CASSPMDTGKSEAFF. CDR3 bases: TGCGCCAGCAGCCCGATGGACACAGGGAAGTCTGAAGCTTTCTTT.

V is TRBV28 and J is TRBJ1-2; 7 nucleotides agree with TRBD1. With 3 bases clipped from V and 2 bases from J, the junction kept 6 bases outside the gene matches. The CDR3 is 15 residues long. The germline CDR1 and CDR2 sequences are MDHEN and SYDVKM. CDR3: CASSFRDRLNYGYTF. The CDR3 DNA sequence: TGTGCCAGCAGTTTCCGGGACAGACTGAACTATGGCTACACCTTC.

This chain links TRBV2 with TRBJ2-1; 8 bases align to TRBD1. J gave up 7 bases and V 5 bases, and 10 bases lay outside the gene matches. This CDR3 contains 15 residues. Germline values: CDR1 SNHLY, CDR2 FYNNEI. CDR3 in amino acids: CASSWTGLMRNEQFF. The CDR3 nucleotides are TGTGCCAGCAGTTGGACAGGGTTAATGAGGAATGAGCAGTTCTTC. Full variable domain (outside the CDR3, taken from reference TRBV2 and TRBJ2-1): EPEVTQTPSHQVTQMGQEVILRCVPISNHLYFYWYRQILGQKVEFLVSFYNNEISEKSEIFDDQFSVERPDGSNFTLKIRSTKLEDSAMYFCASSWTGLMRNEQFFGPGTRLTVL.

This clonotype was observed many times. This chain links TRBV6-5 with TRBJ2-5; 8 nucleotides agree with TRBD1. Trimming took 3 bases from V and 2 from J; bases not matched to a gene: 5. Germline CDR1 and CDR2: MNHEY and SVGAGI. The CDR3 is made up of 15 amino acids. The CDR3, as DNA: TGTGCCAGCAGTTATCTTTGGACAGGGCAAGAGACCCAGTACTTC. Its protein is CASSYLWTGQETQYF.

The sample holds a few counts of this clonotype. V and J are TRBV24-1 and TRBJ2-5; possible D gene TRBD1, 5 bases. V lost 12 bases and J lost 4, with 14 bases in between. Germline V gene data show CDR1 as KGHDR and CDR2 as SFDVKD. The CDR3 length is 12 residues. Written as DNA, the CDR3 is TGTGCCGTCCCCCTGGGGCGAGAGACCCAGTACTTC. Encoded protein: CAVPLGRETQYF.

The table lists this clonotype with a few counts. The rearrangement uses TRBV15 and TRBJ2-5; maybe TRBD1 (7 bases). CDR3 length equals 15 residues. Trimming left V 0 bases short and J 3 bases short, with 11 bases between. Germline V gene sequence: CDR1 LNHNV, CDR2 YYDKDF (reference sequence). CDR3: CATSRDPGGKETQYF. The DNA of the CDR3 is TGTGCCACCAGCAGAGATCCAGGGGGGAAAGAGACCCAGTACTTC.